The 16 T cell receptor beta chains reported below all come from one sample, sequenced in a study of blood T cell repertoires in COVID-19. The table came from immunoSEQ multiplex PCR; TCRdb's copy has only in-frame clones and leaves some out. The sample includes 180,000 or so clones, over 75% of them seen just once. Sample: PBMCs or T cells enriched from blood (not recorded which). These receptors were collected from a woman under 30 who had recovered from COVID-19.

This chain links TRBV20-1 with TRBJ1-1, with 7 bases identical to TRBD1. CDR1 is DFQATT, CDR2 SNEGSKA, per germline (reference sequence). V shed 5 bases and J 7 bases; nucleotides not matched to a gene: 4. The CDR3 runs 11 residues. CDR3 nucleotide sequence: TGCAGTGCTCCGGGACAGATTGAAGCTTTCTTT. Its translation is CSAPGQIEAFF.

V and J are TRBV18 and TRBJ2-2; no clear D gene. The germline V gene has CDR1 KGHSH and CDR2 LQKENI. Trimming removed 5 bases at V and 6 bases at J, with 13 bases between. The CDR3 loop spans 14 amino acids. The CDR3 loop is CASSALGLAGELFF. The DNA of the CDR3 is TGTGCCAGCTCAGCCCTCGGTTTGGCCGGGGAGCTGTTTTTT. The full variable domain, its missing parts supplied by reference TRBV18 and TRBJ2-2, is NAGVMQNPRHLVRRRGQEARLRCSPMKGHSHVYWYRQLPEEGLKFMVYLQKENIIDESGMPKERFSAEFPKEGPSILRIQQVVRGDSAAYFCASSALGLAGELFFGEGSRLTVL.

In this sample, this clone turned up once. The rearrangement uses TRBV20-1 and TRBJ1-6; D gene unclear. The CDR3 runs to 11 residues. Germline loops: CDR1 DFQATT, CDR2 SNEGSKA (reference sequence). The DNA of the CDR3 is TGCAGCGCGGGTTATAATTCACCCCTCCACTTT. This gives the protein CSAGYNSPLHF.

This chain uses TRBV5-1 with TRBJ1-2; 11 bases are a match to TRBD1. Germline-derived CDR1 and CDR2 are SGHRS and YFSETQ. The V segment lost 3 bases and the J segment 8 bases; nucleotides outside the gene matches: 3. The CDR3 is made up of 13 amino acids. The chain's CDR3 is CASSSGQGAGYTF. The CDR3 DNA is TGCGCCAGCAGCTCCGGACAGGGGGCAGGCTACACCTTC.

CDR3 in DNA: TGCGCCAGCAGCAGGGGCGATGTTGGATACGGCTACGAGCAGTACTTC. Amino acids: CASSRGDVGYGYEQYF. V usage is TRBV5-1 and J usage is TRBJ2-7; D possibly corresponds to TRBD1 (5 bases). Trimming cost V 4 bases and J 3 bases, with 20 bases left between them. The V gene's germline CDR1 is SGHRS and CDR2 YFSETQ. The CDR3 has 16 residues.

The chain recombines TRBV2 with TRBJ1-6, with 7 bases lining up with TRBD1. CDR3 length: 17 residues. Germline assignment: CDR1 SNHLY and CDR2 FYNNEI. J gave up 10 bases and V 6 bases, and 18 bases lay outside the gene matches. CDR3 in DNA: TGTGCCAGCAGCGCCTCCCAGGAGGGGGCTTTTGGGTCACCCCTCCACTTT. This gives the protein CASSASQEGAFGSPLHF.

The chain is built from TRBV5-1 and TRBJ1-4; the match to TRBD1 covers 9 bases. The CDR3 spans 15 residues. With 1 base clipped from V and 6 bases from J, the junction kept 4 bases outside the gene matches. The germline gives CDR1 SGHRS, CDR2 YFSETQ. The chain's CDR3 is CASSLRTGAYEKLFF. Written as DNA, the CDR3 is TGCGCCAGCAGCTTGCGGACAGGGGCTTATGAAAAACTGTTTTTT. Full variable domain (outside the CDR3, taken from reference TRBV5-1 and TRBJ1-4): KAGVTQTPRYLIKTRGQQVTLSCSPISGHRSVSWYQQTPGQGLQFLFEYFSETQRNKGNFPGRFSGRQFSNSRSEMNVSTLELGDSALYLCASSLRTGAYEKLFFGSGTQLSVL.

The chain links TRBV5-6 to TRBJ2-1, with TRBD2 matching 8 bases. Germline values: CDR1 SGHDT, CDR2 YYEEEE. Losses at the gene ends were 2 bases for V and 7 bases for J; bases not matched to a gene: 8. The CDR3 is 15 amino acids. The DNA of the CDR3 is TGTGCCAGCAGCTTTGTCAGCGGGAGTCGGAATGAGCAGTTCTTC. It specifies CASSFVSGSRNEQFF. The variable domain in full, completed from reference TRBV5-6 and TRBJ2-1, reads DAGVTQSPTHLIKTRGQQVTLRCSPKSGHDTVSWYQQALGQGPQFIFQYYEEEERQRGNFPDRFSGHQFPNYSSELNVNALLLGDSALYLCASSFVSGSRNEQFFGPGTRLTVL.

The chain links TRBV19 to TRBJ1-1, with D tentatively TRBD1 (6 bases). CDR3 length: 15 residues. V lost 5 bases and J 5 bases, leaving 18 bases between the germline ends. Germline lookup yields CDR1 LNHDA and CDR2 SQIVND (reference sequence). The CDR3 here is CASSWSAGAGTEAFF. The CDR3 nucleotides read TGTGCCAGTAGTTGGAGTGCGGGGGCTGGTACTGAAGCTTTCTTT.

The gene calls are TRBV18 and TRBJ2-1; 10 bases align to TRBD2. The CDR3 is 14 amino acids. Germline loops: CDR1 KGHSH, CDR2 LQKENI. Losses at the gene ends were 3 bases for V and 8 bases for J; bases not matched to a gene: 4. In nucleotides, the CDR3 is TGTGCCAGCTCACCCGTAGCGGGAGGCGATGAGCAGTTCTTC. It specifies CASSPVAGGDEQFF.

The chain joins TRBV5-1 to TRBJ2-7; 8 bases align to TRBD1. This CDR3 has 18 amino acids. V lost 2 bases to trimming and J lost 1 base; unmatched junction nucleotides: 14. Per the germline V gene, CDR1 is SGHRS and CDR2 is YFSETQ. CDR3 amino acids: CASSLSGGLGTSSYEQYF. The CDR3 coding sequence is TGCGCCAGCAGCTTATCAGGGGGCCTTGGCACCTCATCCTACGAGCAGTACTTC.

The gene calls are TRBV28 and TRBJ2-2; D is unclear. The CDR3 contains 15 residues. The germline CDR1 and CDR2 sequences are MDHEN and SYDVKM. V shed 3 bases and J shed 2 bases, with 10 bases lying between them. CDR3 loop: CASSFLDGNTGELFF. The CDR3 region has the DNA TGTGCCAGCAGTTTTCTAGACGGCAACACCGGGGAGCTGTTTTTT.

This chain connects TRBV27 to TRBJ2-1; 7 bases match TRBD2. CDR3 length: 12 residues. The ends lost 1 base at V and 9 bases at J; junction bases unmatched: 0. Germline lookup yields CDR1 MNHEY and CDR2 SMNVEV (reference sequence). The CDR3 loop reads CASSLWGGEQFF. The CDR3, as DNA: TGTGCCAGCAGTTTATGGGGGGGTGAGCAGTTCTTC.

This clone was seen only a few times. The chain has TRBV9 and TRBJ2-2, with D perhaps TRBD2 (6 bases). The germline gives CDR1 SGDLS, CDR2 YYNGEE. V was cut by 4 bases and J by 2 bases, with 15 bases left in between. This CDR3 contains 16 residues. The CDR3 protein is CASSNSAGLNTGELFF. The CDR3 bases are TGTGCCAGCAGCAATTCCGCGGGACTTAACACCGGGGAGCTGTTTTTT.

The V gene is TRBV4-1, the J gene TRBJ1-5; 7 bases align to TRBD1. Germline V gene sequence: CDR1 MGHRA, CDR2 YSYEKL. The CDR3 extends over 15 amino acids. V gave up 0 bases and J gave up 7 bases; unmatched junction bases: 6. CDR3 protein: CASSQEAGGRQPQHF. Here the CDR3 DNA reads TGCGCCAGCAGCCAAGAGGCAGGGGGAAGACAGCCCCAGCATTTT.

The DNA for the CDR3 is TGTGCCAGCAGTTCGTCTCTAACGGGACTAGGCCCAGATACGCAGTATTTT. Residues: CASSSSLTGLGPDTQYF. The chain employs TRBV28 and TRBJ2-3; 8 bases line up with TRBD2. This CDR3 comprises 17 residues. From germline, CDR1 is MDHEN and CDR2 SYDVKM. V gave up 4 bases and J gave up 4 bases; unmatched junction bases: 13.